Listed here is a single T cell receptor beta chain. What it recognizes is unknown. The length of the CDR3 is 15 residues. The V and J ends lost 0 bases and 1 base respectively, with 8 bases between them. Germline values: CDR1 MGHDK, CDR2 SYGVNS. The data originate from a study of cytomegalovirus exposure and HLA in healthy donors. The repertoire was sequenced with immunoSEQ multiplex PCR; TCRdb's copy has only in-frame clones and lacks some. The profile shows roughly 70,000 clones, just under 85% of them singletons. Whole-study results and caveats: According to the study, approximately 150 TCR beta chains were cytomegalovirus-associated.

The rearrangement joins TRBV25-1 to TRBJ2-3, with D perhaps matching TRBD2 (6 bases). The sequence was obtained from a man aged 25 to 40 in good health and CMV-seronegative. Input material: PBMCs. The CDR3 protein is CASSEYWGGTDTQYF. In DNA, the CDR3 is TGTGCCAGCAGTGAATATTGGGGGGGCACAGATACGCAGTATTTT.